These T cell receptor beta chains were read from a single sample in a study of CD8 T cells in Susac syndrome. Each CDR3 protein is one row after TCRdb ran MiXCR on the immunoSEQ multiplex PCR reads. Of 170,000 or so distinct CDR3 sequences in the sample, 93% were seen once. Sequencing was done on a sample of CD4+ T cells from PBMCs. Source of these receptors: a human donor with multiple sclerosis. Both conserved end residues are part of each CDR3. Each record gives: J gene, V gene, clone size, CDR3 protein. Size is stated for part of the rows, as once, few or many counts, or as a class when the clone is expanded.

J gene: TRBJ1-1; V gene: TRBV27; clone size: .; CDR3 protein: CASSPPDRGRTFF
J gene: TRBJ1-2; V gene: TRBV4-3; clone size: .; CDR3 protein: CASSQDVGQYGYTF
J gene: TRBJ2-2; V gene: TRBV27; clone size: .; CDR3 protein: CASSFQHITGELFF
J gene: TRBJ2-5; V gene: TRBV20-1; clone size: .; CDR3 protein: CSATTLRHPQETQYF
J gene: TRBJ2-2; V gene: TRBV5-1; clone size: .; CDR3 protein: CASSLEGQGATNTGELFF
J gene: TRBJ2-5; V gene: TRBV12-3/TRBV12-4; clone size: .; CDR3 protein: CASRSAGRDGTQYF
J gene: TRBJ2-3; V gene: TRBV6-2/TRBV6-3; clone size: .; CDR3 protein: CATTRDGGSTDTQYF
J gene: TRBJ1-4; V gene: TRBV5-1; clone size: .; CDR3 protein: CASRTGGGEKLFF
J gene: TRBJ2-7; V gene: TRBV30; clone size: few; CDR3 protein: CAWSRGLGVLEQYF
J gene: TRBJ2-7; V gene: TRBV4-1; clone size: few; CDR3 protein: CASSRDWSRDRGLRTSYEQYF
J gene: TRBJ2-1; V gene: TRBV27; clone size: .; CDR3 protein: CASSSLATYNEQFF
J gene: TRBJ2-5; V gene: TRBV20-1; clone size: .; CDR3 protein: CSAEPRTRQETQYF
J gene: TRBJ1-3; V gene: TRBV27; clone size: .; CDR3 protein: CASRSSTSSGNTIYF
J gene: TRBJ1-1; V gene: TRBV5-1; clone size: .; CDR3 protein: CASSLAGTDLRNTEAFF
J gene: TRBJ2-7; V gene: TRBV20-1; clone size: .; CDR3 protein: CSASGSYEQYF
J gene: TRBJ1-1; V gene: TRBV11-2; clone size: once; CDR3 protein: CASTTRRGLGTEAFF
J gene: TRBJ2-5; V gene: TRBV24-1; clone size: .; CDR3 protein: CATSDSRDTSRETQYF
J gene: TRBJ2-3; V gene: TRBV30; clone size: .; CDR3 protein: CACGQGAPDTQYF
J gene: TRBJ2-1; V gene: TRBV30; clone size: .; CDR3 protein: CAWSTQNEQFF
J gene: TRBJ1-4; V gene: TRBV2; clone size: .; CDR3 protein: CASTSRQGLNEKLFF
J gene: TRBJ2-7; V gene: TRBV28; clone size: .; CDR3 protein: CASRFGFGGSSYEQYF
J gene: TRBJ2-1; V gene: TRBV27; clone size: .; CDR3 protein: CASSLNGRTGNEQFF
J gene: TRBJ1-5; V gene: TRBV6-2/TRBV6-3; clone size: .; CDR3 protein: CASIGTSNQPQHF
J gene: TRBJ1-2; V gene: TRBV29-1; clone size: .; CDR3 protein: CSVEVGWGVDGYTF
J gene: TRBJ2-4; V gene: TRBV12-3/TRBV12-4; clone size: .; CDR3 protein: CASSLSTGSTKNIQYF
J gene: TRBJ2-7; V gene: TRBV6-6; clone size: .; CDR3 protein: CASSSRPGQYSYEQYF
J gene: TRBJ1-3; V gene: TRBV29-1; clone size: .; CDR3 protein: CSISGPRVLFSGNTIYF
J gene: TRBJ2-7; V gene: TRBV3-1; clone size: .; CDR3 protein: CASSPVGTAYEQYF
J gene: TRBJ1-2; V gene: TRBV5-1; clone size: .; CDR3 protein: CASSFGDANYGYTF
J gene: TRBJ2-3; V gene: TRBV7-6; clone size: .; CDR3 protein: CASSYSTGGTGTQYF
J gene: TRBJ1-1; V gene: TRBV15; clone size: .; CDR3 protein: CATSRPTRDGSEAFF
J gene: TRBJ2-5; V gene: TRBV5-1; clone size: .; CDR3 protein: CASSPEGAGETQYF
J gene: TRBJ2-1; V gene: TRBV5-1; clone size: .; CDR3 protein: CASSSWTGALNEQFF
J gene: TRBJ1-2; V gene: TRBV5-8; clone size: once; CDR3 protein: CASSWRNEDGYTF
J gene: TRBJ2-3; V gene: TRBV5-4; clone size: .; CDR3 protein: CASSQDSRTDTQYF
J gene: TRBJ2-5; V gene: TRBV3-1; clone size: .; CDR3 protein: CASSQILGTLGETQYF
J gene: TRBJ2-7; V gene: TRBV12-3/TRBV12-4; clone size: .; CDR3 protein: CASSSGVNSYEQYF
J gene: TRBJ2-3; V gene: TRBV3-1; clone size: once; CDR3 protein: CASSQVSGTATQYF
J gene: TRBJ1-5; V gene: TRBV30; clone size: .; CDR3 protein: CAWSVRDRDVFDNQPQHF
J gene: TRBJ2-1; V gene: TRBV4-1; clone size: once; CDR3 protein: CASSLVDPYNEQFF
J gene: TRBJ2-1; V gene: TRBV28; clone size: .; CDR3 protein: CASSSPWTSGSDEQFF
J gene: TRBJ1-2; V gene: TRBV9; clone size: .; CDR3 protein: CASSVVATLGVNYGYTF
J gene: TRBJ1-2; V gene: TRBV3-1; clone size: .; CDR3 protein: CASSHEGYYGYTF
J gene: TRBJ2-5; V gene: TRBV29-1; clone size: few; CDR3 protein: CSPVEGETQYF
J gene: TRBJ1-6; V gene: TRBV18; clone size: .; CDR3 protein: CASSPRGENNSPLHF
J gene: TRBJ2-2; V gene: TRBV2; clone size: .; CDR3 protein: CASGEPAVVKLFF
J gene: TRBJ1-1; V gene: TRBV11-2; clone size: .; CDR3 protein: CASSFTQVPAFF
J gene: TRBJ2-5; V gene: TRBV5-1; clone size: .; CDR3 protein: CASSSVPEETQYF
J gene: TRBJ2-5; V gene: TRBV20-1; clone size: .; CDR3 protein: CSARVPGRETQYF
J gene: TRBJ1-5; V gene: TRBV20-1; clone size: .; CDR3 protein: CSARDRRSGDQPQHF